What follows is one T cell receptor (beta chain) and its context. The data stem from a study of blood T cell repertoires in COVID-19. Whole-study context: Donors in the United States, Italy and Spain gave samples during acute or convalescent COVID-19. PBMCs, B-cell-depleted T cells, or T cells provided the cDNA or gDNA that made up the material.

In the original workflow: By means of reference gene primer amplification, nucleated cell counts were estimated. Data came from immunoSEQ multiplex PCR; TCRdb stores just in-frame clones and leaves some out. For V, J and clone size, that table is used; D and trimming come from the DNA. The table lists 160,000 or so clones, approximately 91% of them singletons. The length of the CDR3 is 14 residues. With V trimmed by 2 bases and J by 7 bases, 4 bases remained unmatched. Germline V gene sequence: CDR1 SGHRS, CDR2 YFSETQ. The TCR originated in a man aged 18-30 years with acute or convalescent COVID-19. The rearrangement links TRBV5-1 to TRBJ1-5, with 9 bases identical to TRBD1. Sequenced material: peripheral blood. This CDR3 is CASSLTGGEQPQHF. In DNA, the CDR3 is TGCGCCAGCAGCTTAACAGGGGGCGAACAGCCCCAGCATTTT.